A single sample is the source of the 9 T cell receptor beta chains below, sequenced in a study of control samples from healthy donors and cancer patients. Generated by immunoSEQ multiplex PCR, the TCRdb table keeps only in-frame clones and is missing some. The sample holds fewer than 90,000 clones; about 93% are singletons and the top ten take 6.2%. The sequenced sample was blood. Receptors originate from a woman aged 35 to 49 in good health.

The gene calls are TRBV7-2 and TRBJ1-4; D is perhaps TRBD1 (6 bases). Germline CDR1 SGHTA, CDR2 FQGNSA. V lost 2 bases to trimming and J lost 8 bases, with 21 bases between them. This CDR3 contains 17 residues. CDR3: CASSLSSRGGRSEKLFF. Written as DNA, the CDR3 is TGTGCCAGCAGCTTATCCTCGCGGGGGGGGCGGTCGGAAAAACTGTTTTTT.

V is TRBV4-2 and J is TRBJ2-5; the match to TRBD2 covers 9 bases. V dropped 1 base and J dropped 4; count of bases not matched to a gene: 7. The CDR3 consists of 16 residues. CDR1 and CDR2 from the germline V gene are LGHNA and YNFKEQ. For the CDR3, the DNA is TGTGCCAGCAGCCAAGGTAGCGGGAGACCCCCAGAGACCCAGTACTTC. This sequence encodes CASSQGSGRPPETQYF.

The chain links TRBV15 to TRBJ2-3; 7 nucleotides align to TRBD1. The length of the CDR3 is 15 residues. Germline lookup yields CDR1 LNHNV and CDR2 YYDKDF (reference sequence). Trimming cost V 1 base and J 4 bases; bases outside gene matches: 5. CDR3 region: CATSRVDRAADTQYF. The CDR3 coding sequence is TGTGCCACCAGCAGAGTTGACAGGGCGGCAGATACGCAGTATTTT.

The gene calls are TRBV19 and TRBJ1-3; no definite D call. This CDR3 has 14 amino acids. Germline lookup yields CDR1 LNHDA and CDR2 SQIVND (reference sequence). The V end was cut by 7 bases, the J end by 0 bases, with 10 bases between. The CDR3 is CASKWADSGNTIYF. DNA of the CDR3: TGTGCCAGTAAATGGGCCGACTCTGGAAACACCATATATTTT.

This clone showed up just once. Here the CDR3 DNA reads TGTGCCACCAGTGATTCAAGCGGGGGGGCCTACAATGAGCAGTTCTTC. Its translation: CATSDSSGGAYNEQFF. The genes are TRBV24-1 and TRBJ2-1; TRBD2 matches at 10 bases. The germline CDR1 and CDR2 sequences are KGHDR and SFDVKD. V was clipped by 2 bases and J by 2 bases; unmatched bases: 2. This CDR3 has 16 residues.

The V gene is TRBV5-1, the J gene TRBJ2-6; D unresolved. V lost 0 bases to trimming and J lost 1 base, with 8 bases between them. Germline CDR1 and CDR2: SGHRS and YFSETQ. The CDR3 runs 16 residues. The CDR3 DNA follows: TGCGCCAGCAGCTTGGCGGCTGATTCTGGGGCCAACGTCCTGACTTTC. Protein: CASSLAADSGANVLTF.

The chain employs TRBV4-1 and TRBJ2-1, with D hard to call. The CDR3 spans 15 residues. V shed 3 bases and J shed 2 bases, with 11 bases lying between them. Germline values: CDR1 MGHRA, CDR2 YSYEKL. The chain's CDR3 is CASSQGGDTYNEQFF. In DNA, the CDR3 is TGCGCCAGCAGCCAGGGCGGCGACACCTACAATGAGCAGTTCTTC.

The rearrangement links TRBV13 to TRBJ2-7; no definite D call. Trimming took off 4 bases at V and 5 bases at J, with 21 bases between the two ends. This CDR3 is built from 16 residues. From germline, CDR1 is PRHDT and CDR2 FYEKMQ (reference sequence). This CDR3 reads CASSSQMGSLLDEQYF. In DNA form, the CDR3 reads TGTGCCAGCAGCTCCCAGATGGGCAGCCTCCTGGACGAGCAGTACTTC.

The rearrangement uses TRBV18 and TRBJ2-7; 10 bases align to TRBD2. This CDR3 spans 17 amino acids. Germline V gives CDR1 KGHSH, CDR2 LQKENI. Trimming took 4 bases from V and 0 from J; bases not matched to a gene: 9. The CDR3 loop is CASSRSTLAGDSYEQYF. For the CDR3, the DNA is TGTGCCAGCTCACGCTCTACTCTAGCGGGGGACTCCTACGAGCAGTACTTC. The variable domain in full, with the rest retrieved from reference TRBV18 and TRBJ2-7, is NAGVMQNPRHLVRRRGQEARLRCSPMKGHSHVYWYRQLPEEGLKFMVYLQKENIIDESGMPKERFSAEFPKEGPSILRIQQVVRGDSAAYFCASSRSTLAGDSYEQYFGPGTRLTVT.